The 28 T cell receptor beta chains given below trace back to one sample, sequenced in a study of beta chain features in type 1 diabetes (dated 2018 in TCRdb). The paper's findings and limits, for the study overall: A moderate but significant shortening of TCRB CDR3 length was observed in type 1 diabetes patients in all four CD4+ subsets.

The library was produced with the immunoSEQ multiplex PCR assay. All of the isolated RNA was reverse transcribed with the High Capacity cDNA Reverse Transcription Kit, so expressed TCRB transcripts were sequenced. TCRdb holds this immuneACCESS table with in-frame rearrangements only. Some clones are missing; in checked studies, unresolved V genes explain under half, and the rest has no known cause. In this sample the table shows 150,000 to 190,000 clones, around 10% of which occur a single time. The ten largest clones add up to under 0.55% of the sample. Their antigens are not known. Sequencing was done on a sample of central memory CD4+ T cells from blood. The receptors were gathered from a man aged 30 to 45 with type 1 diabetes.

V and J are TRBV7-8 and TRBJ1-5; D not certain. Germline values: CDR1 SGHVS, CDR2 FQNEAQ. Trimming pared 6 bases from V and 4 bases from J, leaving 16 bases between. This CDR3 region has 15 residues. The CDR3 reads CASSPGRERNQPQHF. The CDR3 coding sequence is TGTGCCAGCAGTCCAGGTCGGGAGAGGAATCAGCCCCAGCATTTT.

This clone came up a few times. The chain links TRBV7-9 to TRBJ1-2; 7 bases line up with TRBD1. The germline V gene has CDR1 SEHNR and CDR2 FQNEAQ (reference sequence). This CDR3 comprises 14 residues. V shed 5 bases and J 2 bases; nucleotides not matched to a gene: 5. The CDR3 spells CASSPGTDNYGYTF. The CDR3, as DNA: TGTGCCAGCAGCCCAGGGACAGACAACTATGGCTACACCTTC.

This clone was detected a few times. The chain combines TRBV19 with TRBJ2-5; 8 bases line up with TRBD1. The V gene end was trimmed by 8 bases and the J gene end by 2 bases; junction bases not matched to a gene: 1. The CDR3 is 12 residues long. The V gene's germline CDR1 is LNHDA and CDR2 SQIVND (reference sequence). The CDR3 DNA follows: TGTGCCAGTCGACAGGGGCAAGAGACCCAGTACTTC. Encoded protein: CASRQGQETQYF.

V and J are TRBV9 and TRBJ1-2; 7 positions match TRBD1. The CDR3 length is 14 residues. Trimming took 4 bases from V and 5 from J; bases not matched to a gene: 8. Germline-derived CDR1 and CDR2 are SGDLS and YYNGEE. The CDR3 DNA reads TGTGCCAGCAGCTCCGGGACAGCAGATTATGGCTACACCTTC. Translating gives CASSSGTADYGYTF.

The V gene is TRBV27, the J gene TRBJ1-2, with 8 bases matching TRBD1. Germline trimming cut 0 bases from V and 1 base from J; bases unmatched to any gene: 7. The CDR3 has 17 residues. Germline CDR1 MNHEY, CDR2 SMNVEV (reference sequence). This chain's CDR3 is CASSLSQGAVINYGYTF. The DNA of the CDR3 is TGTGCCAGCAGTTTATCCCAGGGGGCGGTAATTAACTATGGCTACACCTTC.

This clone has more than one count but fewer than ten. The chain links TRBV5-1 to TRBJ2-2, with 8 bases aligning to TRBD2. The germline CDR1 and CDR2 sequences are SGHRS and YFSETQ. The CDR3 runs 15 residues. Unmatched junction bases numbered 5, after V lost 4 bases and J lost 3 bases. The CDR3 sequence: CASSETSGYTGELFF. CDR3 DNA: TGCGCCAGCAGCGAAACTAGCGGATACACCGGGGAGCTGTTTTTT.

The rearrangement links TRBV9 to TRBJ2-5, with 11 bases aligning to TRBD2. Germline V gene lookup returns CDR1 SGDLS and CDR2 YYNGEE. The CDR3 runs 16 residues. The V gene end was trimmed by 0 bases and the J gene end by 3 bases; junction bases not matched to a gene: 4. The CDR3, as DNA: TGTGCCAGCAGCGTAGAATGGGGACTAGCGGAAGAGACCCAGTACTTC. Its protein product is CASSVEWGLAEETQYF.

This chain connects TRBV15 to TRBJ2-7; 7 nucleotides match TRBD2. CDR1 and CDR2 from the germline V gene are LNHNV and YYDKDF (reference sequence). V gave up 4 bases and J gave up 3 bases; unmatched junction bases: 9. The CDR3 is made up of 15 amino acids. The CDR3 loop is CATSKGTSADYEQYF. The CDR3 DNA sequence: TGTGCCACCAGCAAAGGTACTAGCGCGGACTACGAGCAGTACTTC.

The V gene is TRBV29-1, the J gene TRBJ2-3, with 7 bases that match TRBD2. The germline V gene encodes CDR1 SQVTM and CDR2 ANQGSEA. The CDR3 spans 12 residues. V shed 4 bases and J 5 bases; nucleotides not matched to a gene: 3. The CDR3 DNA follows: TGCAGCGTTGTGGCTAGCGGAGATACGCAGTATTTT. Protein: CSVVASGDTQYF.

The V call is TRBV30, the J call TRBJ1-5; TRBD1 aligns across 9 bases. The V gene end was trimmed by 1 base and the J gene end by 6 bases; junction bases not matched to a gene: 7. Per the germline V gene, CDR1 is GTSNPN and CDR2 is SVGIG (reference sequence). The CDR3 has 15 amino acids. CDR3 in DNA: TGTGCCTGGAGTGGCCGGGACAGGGAGTTTCAGCCCCAGCATTTT. This gives the protein CAWSGRDREFQPQHF.

This clone turned up a few times. The V and J genes are TRBV27 and TRBJ2-4, with a possible D match to TRBD2 (5 bases). The CDR3 covers 17 residues. Germline V gene lookup returns CDR1 MNHEY and CDR2 SMNVEV (reference sequence). Trimming stripped 5 bases from V and 4 bases from J, with 21 bases between. The chain's CDR3 is CASSPHSGNEMKNIQYF. CDR3 sequence (DNA): TGTGCCAGCAGTCCACACTCCGGGAACGAGATGAAAAACATTCAGTACTTC.

This clone was observed a few times. The rearrangement joins TRBV5-4 to TRBJ1-4, with TRBD1 matching 8 bases. The CDR3 length is 14 residues. After removal of 4 bases from V and 6 bases from J, the junction contained 5 bases not matched to a gene. Germline-derived CDR1 and CDR2 are SGHNT and YYREEE (reference sequence). CDR3 residues: CASSPGTGDEKLFF. The DNA of the CDR3 is TGTGCCAGCAGCCCTGGGACAGGTGATGAAAAACTGTTTTTT.

There are a few counts of this clone. The chain employs TRBV5-1 and TRBJ2-3; TRBD2 aligns across 7 bases. J lost 0 bases, V lost 8 bases, and 9 bases had no gene match. The CDR3 totals 15 residues. Germline lookup yields CDR1 SGHRS and CDR2 YFSETQ. The chain's CDR3 is CASRALSGSTDTQYF. Written as DNA, the CDR3 is TGCGCCAGTCGGGCCCTTAGCGGGAGCACAGATACGCAGTATTTT.

Only a few counts were recorded for this clone. V usage is TRBV30 and J usage is TRBJ2-5, with 9 bases matching TRBD2. The CDR3 is 14 residues long. J lost 4 bases, V lost 7 bases, and 10 bases had no gene match. CDR1 and CDR2 (germline): GTSNPN, SVGIG (reference sequence). This chain's CDR3 is CAYRVAGDLETQYF. DNA for the CDR3: TGTGCCTATAGGGTAGCGGGAGATTTAGAGACCCAGTACTTC.

The rearrangement joins TRBV18 to TRBJ2-7; tentative D call: TRBD2 (5 bases). CDR3 size: 14 residues. In germline, CDR1 is KGHSH, CDR2 LQKENI. The ends were cut back, 8 bases at V and 0 bases at J, with 14 bases in the middle. CDR3 amino acids: CASGTGSISYEQYF. The CDR3 region has the DNA TGTGCCAGCGGAACGGGATCCATCTCCTACGAGCAGTACTTC.

J is TRBJ2-6 and V is TRBV7-2; tentatively, D is TRBD2 (7 bases). V was shortened by 5 bases and J by 0 bases, with 17 bases between the two germline ends. The CDR3 totals 18 residues. The germline CDR1 and CDR2 sequences are SGHTA and FQGNSA. Here the CDR3 DNA reads TGTGCCAGCAGCCGTGGGGGGGGGCGACGCTCTGGGGCCAACGTCCTGACTTTC. The encoded protein is CASSRGGGRRSGANVLTF.

V is TRBV11-2 and J is TRBJ1-5, with TRBD1 matching over 7 bases. The CDR3 covers 13 residues. Unmatched junction bases numbered 4, after V lost 8 bases and J lost 3 bases. The germline V gene has CDR1 SGHAT and CDR2 FQNNGV. As DNA, the CDR3 is TGTGCCAGCCGACAGGGTATCAATCAGCCCCAGCATTTT. Residues: CASRQGINQPQHF.

This clone was detected only a few times. The chain is built from TRBV27 and TRBJ2-7; 12 nucleotides match TRBD2. Unmatched junction bases numbered 9, after V lost 4 bases and J lost 2 bases. CDR3 length: 17 amino acids. Per the germline V gene, CDR1 is MNHEY and CDR2 is SMNVEV (reference sequence). The CDR3 sequence: CASSSKRTSGMTYEQYF. CDR3 coding DNA: TGTGCCAGCAGTTCTAAAAGGACTAGCGGGATGACCTACGAGCAGTACTTC.

The V gene is TRBV19, the J gene TRBJ2-2, with TRBD2 as a possible D gene (6 bases). Germline V CDR1 and CDR2: LNHDA, SQIVND (reference sequence). The V end lost 5 bases, the J end lost 8 bases, and 15 bases lay between the germline ends. The CDR3 covers 14 residues. DNA for the CDR3: TGTGCCAGTAGTGGTTTAATGGCGGGAGGGGAGCTGTTTTTT. This sequence encodes CASSGLMAGGELFF.

This clone was seen a handful of times. The chain couples TRBV18 to TRBJ1-4; no clear D. Trimming stripped 6 bases from V and 1 base from J, with 9 bases between. The CDR3 is 14 amino acids. Germline V lookup: CDR1 KGHSH, CDR2 LQKENI. CDR3 amino acids: CASSRGGTNEKLFF. In DNA form, the CDR3 reads TGTGCCAGCTCTCGCGGAGGAACTAATGAAAAACTGTTTTTT.

Only a few counts were recorded for this clone. The chain recombines TRBV28 with TRBJ1-2; possibly TRBD1 for D (6 bases). Trimming took off 6 bases at V and 7 bases at J, with 15 bases between the two ends. Germline CDR1 and CDR2: MDHEN and SYDVKM. The CDR3 loop spans 13 amino acids. CDR3 in DNA: TGTGCCAGCAGCCGGTACAGGGAAAGTGGCTACACCTTC. Translated: CASSRYRESGYTF.

This chain uses TRBV29-1 with TRBJ1-5, with D possibly TRBD1 on 5 matching bases. Germline CDR1 and CDR2: SQVTM and ANQGSEA. Trimming took 4 bases from V and 7 from J, leaving 14 bases between them. The CDR3 is made up of 13 amino acids. CDR3 region: CSVVEGQGQPQHF. The CDR3, as DNA: TGCAGCGTTGTGGAGGGGCAGGGACAGCCCCAGCATTTT.

The V call is TRBV25-1, the J call TRBJ2-1; D may be TRBD1 (6 bases). V was shortened by 6 bases and J by 2 bases, with 14 bases between the two germline ends. In germline, CDR1 is MGHDK, CDR2 SYGVNS. This CDR3 spans 15 amino acids. CDR3 nucleotides: TGTGCCAGCAGCGCGGGCGGACAGACCTACAATGAGCAGTTCTTC. The encoded protein is CASSAGGQTYNEQFF.

About this clone itself: A read error may account for a junction end that differs from germline. The chain employs TRBV7-7 and TRBJ2-7; 9 nucleotides agree with TRBD1. This CDR3 is built from 14 residues. From germline, CDR1 is SSHAT and CDR2 FNYEAQ (reference sequence). CDR3 region: CASSLGTGSTEQYF. CDR3 coding DNA: TGTGCTAGCAGCTTAGGGACAGGGTCTACCGAGCAGTACTTC.

The J gene is TRBJ1-2, the V gene TRBV29-1, with a weak D call TRBD1 (6 bases). Germline CDR1 reads SQVTM; CDR2 reads ANQGSEA. The V end lost 3 bases, the J end lost 1 base, and 18 bases lay between the germline ends. This CDR3 has 16 amino acids. The CDR3 region has the DNA TGCAGCGTTGAGGGAGGGGGTCAAGTCCTTAACTATGGCTACACCTTC. As protein: CSVEGGGQVLNYGYTF.

The CDR3 nucleotides read TGCGCCAGCAGCCAAGATGGGGGCGGGGGCGGGAAGTTTGAGAATACGCAGTATTTT. Protein: CASSQDGGGGGKFENTQYF. The V call is TRBV4-1, the J call TRBJ2-3, with D possibly matching TRBD2 (7 bases). This CDR3 is built from 19 residues. The germline V gene encodes CDR1 MGHRA and CDR2 YSYEKL. V was trimmed by 0 bases and J by 7 bases, leaving 26 bases between them.

The V and J genes are TRBV11-2 and TRBJ1-1; D is ambiguous. Germline loops: CDR1 SGHAT, CDR2 FQNNGV. This CDR3 comprises 13 residues. Deletions cut 0 bases from V and 7 bases from J, with 9 bases between. CDR3 bases: TGTGCCAGCAGCTTAGACGTACGGGTTGAAGCTTTCTTT. This sequence encodes CASSLDVRVEAFF. Filled out from reference TRBV11-2 and TRBJ1-1, the complete variable domain reads EAGVAQSPRYKIIEKRQSVAFWCNPISGHATLYWYQQILGQGPKLLIQFQNNGVVDDSQLPKDRFSAERLKGVDSTLKIQPAKLEDSAVYLCASSLDVRVEAFFGQGTRLTVV.

The V call is TRBV28, the J call TRBJ1-4; possible D gene TRBD1, 5 bases. V was shortened by 2 bases and J by 3 bases, with 10 bases between the two germline ends. The V gene's germline CDR1 is MDHEN and CDR2 SYDVKM. The CDR3 length is 15 residues. CDR3 residues: CASSLGGAPNEKLFF. The CDR3 nucleotides are TGTGCCAGCAGTTTAGGAGGGGCCCCTAATGAAAAACTGTTTTTT.